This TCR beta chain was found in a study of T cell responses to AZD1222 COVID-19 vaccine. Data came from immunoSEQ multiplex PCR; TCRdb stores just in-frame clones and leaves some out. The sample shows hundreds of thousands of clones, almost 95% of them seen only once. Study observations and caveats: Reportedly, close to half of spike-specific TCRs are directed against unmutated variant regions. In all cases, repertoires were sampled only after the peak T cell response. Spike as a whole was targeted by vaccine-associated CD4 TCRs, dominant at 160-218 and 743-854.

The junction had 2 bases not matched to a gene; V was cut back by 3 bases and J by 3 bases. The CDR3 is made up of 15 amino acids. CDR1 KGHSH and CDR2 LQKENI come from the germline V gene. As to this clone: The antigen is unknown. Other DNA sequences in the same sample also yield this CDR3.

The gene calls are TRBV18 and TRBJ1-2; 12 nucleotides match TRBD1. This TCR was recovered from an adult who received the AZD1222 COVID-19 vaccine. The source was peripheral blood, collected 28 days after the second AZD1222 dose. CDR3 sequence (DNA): TGTGCCAGCTCACCCGGGACAGGGGGCGACTATGGCTACACCTTC. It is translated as CASSPGTGGDYGYTF.